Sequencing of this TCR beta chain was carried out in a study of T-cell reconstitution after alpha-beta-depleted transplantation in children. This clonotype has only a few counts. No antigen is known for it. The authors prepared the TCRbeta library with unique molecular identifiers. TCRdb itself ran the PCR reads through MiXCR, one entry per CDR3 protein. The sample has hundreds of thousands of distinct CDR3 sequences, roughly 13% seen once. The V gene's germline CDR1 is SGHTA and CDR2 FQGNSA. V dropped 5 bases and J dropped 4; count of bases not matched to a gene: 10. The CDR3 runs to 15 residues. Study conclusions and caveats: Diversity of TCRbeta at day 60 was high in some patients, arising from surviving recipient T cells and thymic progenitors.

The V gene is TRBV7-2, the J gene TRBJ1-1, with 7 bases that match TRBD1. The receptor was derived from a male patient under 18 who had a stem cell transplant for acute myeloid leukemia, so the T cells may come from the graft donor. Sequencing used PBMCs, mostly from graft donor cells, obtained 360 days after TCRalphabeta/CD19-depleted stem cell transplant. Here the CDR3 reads CASSLRQGWGTEAFF. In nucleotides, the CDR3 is TGTGCCAGCAGCCTAAGACAGGGATGGGGCACTGAAGCTTTCTTT. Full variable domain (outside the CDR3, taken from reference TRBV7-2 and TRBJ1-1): GAGVSQSPSNKVTEKGKDVELRCDPISGHTALYWYRQSLGQGLEFLIYFQGNSAPDKSGLPSDRFSAERTGGSVSTLTIQRTQQEDSAVYLCASSLRQGWGTEAFFGQGTRLTVV.